The present T cell receptor beta chain was sequenced within a study of cytomegalovirus exposure and HLA in healthy donors. General study findings and limits: Earlier analysis found most TCR beta V segments productive about 87% or about 30% of the time. One cluster of highly shared sequence variants probably arose as a sequencing artifact. DRB1 showed the most TCR associations and HLA-C the fewest in a later analysis, as rates varied by HLA locus.

PCR involved 60 Vbeta and 13 Jbeta primers. In the study's own analysis: In a later analysis, roughly 11 million of some 80 million unique beta chains occurred in at least two donors. Generated by immunoSEQ multiplex PCR, the TCRdb table keeps only in-frame clones and is missing some. The D gene and trimming were derived from the DNA, and the V and J assignments and clone size from that table. Of more than 140,000 clones in the sample, roughly 87% are singletons; the top ten hold approximately 5.7%. Concerning this clone: Antigen: not known.

The source of this sequence is a man younger than 40 in good health and CMV-seropositive. The sequencing sample was made of PBMCs.

The CDR3: CASSLARSGEQFF. DNA for the CDR3: TGTGCCAGCAGCTTGGCTAGAAGCGGTGAGCAGTTCTTC. V and J are TRBV5-6 and TRBJ2-1; the D gene is possibly TRBD2 (5 bases). The CDR3 sequence is 13 residues long. Germline V CDR1 and CDR2: SGHDT, YYEEEE. V was pared by 0 bases and J by 9 bases, with 10 bases between.